A single sample gave rise to the 21 T cell receptor beta chains below, sequenced in a study of blood T cell repertoires in COVID-19. Assay used: immunoSEQ multiplex PCR; TCRdb lists only in-frame clones, some missing. The table has about 55,000 clones, roughly 90% seen once. The sequenced sample consisted of peripheral blood. The receptors derive from a man in his forties with COVID-19, enrolled during active disease.

This clone appeared a single time. The chain has TRBV9 and TRBJ1-1, with 8 positions matching TRBD1. CDR1 is SGDLS, CDR2 YYNGEE, per germline. This CDR3 region has 15 residues. J gave up 4 bases and V 1 base, and 6 bases lay outside the gene matches. The CDR3 spells CASSVLGGQGTEAFF. The CDR3 DNA follows: TGTGCCAGCAGCGTACTAGGAGGACAGGGCACTGAAGCTTTCTTT.

The chain uses TRBV18 and TRBJ1-1; TRBD1 matches 8 bases. This CDR3 region has 13 residues. Germline CDR1 and CDR2: KGHSH and LQKENI. The J segment lost 6 bases and the V segment lost 5 bases, leaving 5 bases of the junction unmatched. The CDR3 bases are TGTGCCAGCTCATCCGGACAGGGCCCTGAAGCTTTCTTT. It translates to CASSSGQGPEAFF. Complete variable domain (other parts from reference TRBV18 and TRBJ1-1): NAGVMQNPRHLVRRRGQEARLRCSPMKGHSHVYWYRQLPEEGLKFMVYLQKENIIDESGMPKERFSAEFPKEGPSILRIQQVVRGDSAAYFCASSSGQGPEAFFGQGTRLTVV.

J is TRBJ2-2 and V is TRBV29-1; 10 bases agree with TRBD2. V shed 3 bases, J shed 7 bases, and the junction held 5 bases outside the gene matches. Germline-derived CDR1 and CDR2 are SQVTM and ANQGSEA. This CDR3 is 14 amino acids long. The CDR3 region has the DNA TGCAGCGTTGACGGGACTAGCGATGTCGGGGAGCTGTTTTTT. This gives the protein CSVDGTSDVGELFF.

CDR3 DNA: TGCGCCAGCAGCCAGCCAGGGCAGGGCGAAGCTTTCTTT. This encodes CASSQPGQGEAFF. V is TRBV5-1 and J is TRBJ1-1; perhaps TRBD1 as D (5 bases). The CDR3 is 13 amino acids. Germline assignment: CDR1 SGHRS and CDR2 YFSETQ. V was trimmed by 4 bases and J by 8 bases, leaving 15 bases between them.

This chain uses TRBV20-1 with TRBJ2-5; D is uncertain. Trimming removed 0 bases at V and 7 bases at J, with 6 bases between. In germline, CDR1 is DFQATT, CDR2 SNEGSKA (reference sequence). The CDR3 is 11 residues long. The CDR3 bases are TGCAGTGCTAGAGATCGAGGGACCCAGTACTTC. Translating it yields CSARDRGTQYF.

This clone came up a few times. The CDR3 DNA is TGTGCCAGCAGTTTCGGGACAGGGACTGAAGCTTTCTTT. Translated, it gives CASSFGTGTEAFF. The chain joins TRBV6-5 to TRBJ1-1; 9 nucleotides align to TRBD1. This CDR3 has 13 residues. Germline V gene sequence: CDR1 MNHEY, CDR2 SVGAGI. The ends lost 4 bases at V and 5 bases at J; junction bases unmatched: 2.

The J gene is TRBJ2-2, the V gene TRBV7-2; 8 nucleotides match TRBD1. In germline, CDR1 is SGHTA, CDR2 FQGNSA. The V and J ends lost 8 bases and 2 bases, in that order; junction bases with no gene match: 7. The CDR3 is 15 amino acids. The CDR3 protein is CASLDRGHNTGELFF. CDR3 nucleotide sequence: TGTGCCAGCCTAGACAGGGGTCATAACACCGGGGAGCTGTTTTTT.

CDR3: CASSRLAGSYNEQFF. The CDR3 coding sequence is TGTGCCAGCAGCCGACTAGCGGGCTCCTACAATGAGCAGTTCTTC. J is TRBJ2-1 and V is TRBV7-7; 10 bases match TRBD2. V lost 5 bases, J lost 0 bases, and 1 base stayed unmatched. The CDR3 length is 15 residues. CDR1 and CDR2 (germline): SSHAT, FNYEAQ (reference sequence).

This clone has only one observation. The gene calls are TRBV10-3 and TRBJ2-3; no definite D call. Germline CDR1 and CDR2: ENHRY and SYGVKD. Trimming stripped 4 bases from V and 2 bases from J, with 4 bases between. The CDR3 is 12 amino acids. The CDR3 DNA sequence: TGTGCCATCAGTGGGCCCACAGATACGCAGTATTTT. Its translation: CAISGPTDTQYF.

The chain combines TRBV14 with TRBJ2-5, with D possibly being TRBD1 (6 bases). The V end lost 0 bases, the J end lost 2 bases, and 13 bases lay between the germline ends. Germline V gene sequence: CDR1 SGHDN, CDR2 FVKESK. There are 16 residues in the CDR3. The DNA for the CDR3 is TGTGCCAGCAGCCAAGAACAGGGCACTTTTCAAGAGACCCAGTACTTC. It is translated as CASSQEQGTFQETQYF.

The V call is TRBV27, the J call TRBJ2-1; maybe TRBD1 (6 bases). The V and J ends lost 6 bases and 2 bases respectively, with 8 bases between them. Germline CDR1 reads MNHEY; CDR2 reads SMNVEV (reference sequence). CDR3 length: 13 amino acids. CDR3 protein: CASRDSTYNEQFF. DNA for the CDR3: TGTGCCAGCAGGGACAGTACCTACAATGAGCAGTTCTTC.

The J gene is TRBJ1-2, the V gene TRBV19; 7 bases match TRBD1. Germline V gene data show CDR1 as LNHDA and CDR2 as SQIVND (reference sequence). With V trimmed by 5 bases and J by 0 bases, 12 bases remained unmatched. This CDR3 region has 17 residues. The CDR3, as DNA: TGTGCCAGTAGTTTCCGCAACCTACAGGGGACTAACTATGGCTACACCTTC. This sequence encodes CASSFRNLQGTNYGYTF.

J is TRBJ2-3 and V is TRBV29-1; TRBD2 agrees at 12 bases. Losses at the gene ends were 2 bases for V and 3 bases for J; bases not matched to a gene: 3. CDR1 is SQVTM, CDR2 ANQGSEA, per germline. The CDR3 is 15 amino acids. The CDR3 spells CSVETSGGKTDTQYF. The CDR3 DNA sequence: TGCAGCGTTGAAACTAGCGGGGGGAAAACAGATACGCAGTATTTT.

This clone was seen a single time. V and J are TRBV7-9 and TRBJ2-7, with D possibly TRBD1 on 5 matching bases. Germline CDR1 SEHNR, CDR2 FQNEAQ (reference sequence). The CDR3 is made up of 17 amino acids. V lost 5 bases and J 0 bases, leaving 20 bases between the germline ends. The CDR3 reads CASSPPPGPASSYEQYF. CDR3 bases: TGTGCCAGCAGCCCACCACCAGGGCCGGCAAGCTCCTACGAGCAGTACTTC.

The chain combines TRBV15 with TRBJ1-5, with 9 nucleotides matching TRBD1. Germline V gene data show CDR1 as LNHNV and CDR2 as YYDKDF (reference sequence). The length of the CDR3 is 15 residues. The ends lost 3 bases at V and 5 bases at J; junction bases unmatched: 5. This CDR3 reads CATSRKGQGDQPQHF. For the CDR3, the DNA is TGTGCCACCAGCAGGAAGGGACAGGGAGATCAGCCCCAGCATTTT.

V is TRBV4-1 and J is TRBJ2-5; 10 positions agree with TRBD2. Trimming cost V 4 bases and J 3 bases; bases outside gene matches: 2. This CDR3 spans 14 amino acids. The germline CDR1 and CDR2 sequences are MGHRA and YSYEKL. The DNA for the CDR3 is TGCGCCAGCAGCCCGGGACTAGCGAAAGAGACCCAGTACTTC. It specifies CASSPGLAKETQYF.

This clone showed up just a few times. This sequence joins TRBV19 and TRBJ1-2, with TRBD1 identical over 8 bases. Germline values: CDR1 LNHDA, CDR2 SQIVND (reference sequence). Trimming removed 5 bases from V and 8 bases from J; junction bases left unmatched: 10. The CDR3 has 14 amino acids. Written as DNA, the CDR3 is TGTGCCAGTAGTTTGTCGGACAGGGCCGGGGGCTACACCTTC. Amino acids: CASSLSDRAGGYTF.

The table lists this clone with a few counts. The rearrangement links TRBV7-3 to TRBJ1-1; D is unresolved. This CDR3 comprises 14 residues. Germline CDR1 is SGHTA and CDR2 is FQGTGA. V shed 0 bases and J shed 5 bases, with 10 bases lying between them. The CDR3 nucleotides read TGTGCCAGCAGCTTAACGTTCGGGAGAACTGAAGCTTTCTTT. Its protein is CASSLTFGRTEAFF.

The rearrangement links TRBV5-1 to TRBJ2-1, with 9 positions matching TRBD2. Trimming at V came to 0 bases and at J to 3 bases, leaving 1 base not matched to a gene. The CDR3 totals 15 residues. Germline CDR1 SGHRS, CDR2 YFSETQ. CDR3 nucleotides: TGCGCCAGCAGCTTGGAGCGGGGGGACTACAATGAGCAGTTCTTC. Translated, it gives CASSLERGDYNEQFF.

V gene TRBV2 combines with J gene TRBJ2-1; TRBD2 matches at 7 bases. J gave up 9 bases and V 2 bases, and 7 bases lay outside the gene matches. The CDR3 is 14 amino acids. Germline CDR1 SNHLY, CDR2 FYNNEI. The CDR3 sequence is CASSEQAGATEQFF. The CDR3 bases are TGTGCCAGCAGTGAACAGGCGGGAGCCACTGAGCAGTTCTTC.

The chain links TRBV28 to TRBJ2-5; the D is unclear. In germline, CDR1 is MDHEN, CDR2 SYDVKM. The germline V and J ends were trimmed by 3 bases and 2 bases, with 13 bases remaining between them. This CDR3 is built from 15 residues. The CDR3 DNA reads as TGTGCCAGCAGTTTGTCGGCCCACGGGCAAGAGACCCAGTACTTC. It encodes CASSLSAHGQETQYF. Full variable domain (outside the CDR3, taken from reference TRBV28 and TRBJ2-5): DVKVTQSSRYLVKRTGEKVFLECVQDMDHENMFWYRQDPGLGLRLIYFSYDVKMKEKGDIPEGYSVSREKKERFSLILESASTNQTSMYLCASSLSAHGQETQYFGPGTRLLVL.